The present T cell receptor (beta chain) was sequenced within a study of metastatic and nonmetastatic thyroid tumors. Study background: The comparison covered peripheral blood and tumor or nodule tissue in malignant and benign thyroid patients. Findings and limits, study-wide: Significantly higher TCR beta diversity was reportedly seen in malignant thyroid tumors than benign nodules, in blood and tumor.

In the study's own analysis: Clinicopathological groups supplied CDR3 differences that were used to build a distant-metastasis classifier for papillary thyroid cancer. TCRdb reanalyzed the PCR reads with MiXCR. V and J calls and clone size were set by TCRdb, not the authors. Found here are around 5,000 clones, 25% to 30% of them singletons; the top ten hold 14%. Trimming took off 5 bases at V and 5 bases at J, with 12 bases between the two ends. The CDR3 runs 12 residues. Germline CDR1 and CDR2: DFQATT and SNEGSKA (reference sequence). All patients reached thyroid surgery having received no treatment beforehand. The sample holds many counts of this clone. Its target is unknown. A single base separates this from a much larger clone, so it may be a read error. The identical CDR3 is also encoded by other nucleotide sequences in the sample.

Sequencing was done on a sample of adjacent normal tissue. The receptor was derived from a female donor with papillary thyroid cancer or a benign thyroid nodule (not recorded which). Some clones in this sample may be carry-over from other donors' samples. The J gene is TRBJ2-5, the V gene TRBV20-1; a possible D gene is TRBD1 (6 bases). In DNA, the CDR3 is TGCAGTGCTGGCCCAAGGGGGGAGACCCAGTACTTC. This translates into CSAGPRGETQYF.